Many counts were recorded for the clone carrying this TCR beta chain. This sample is part of a study of T-cell reconstitution after alpha-beta-depleted transplantation in children. Unique molecular identifiers were incorporated when the TCRbeta library was constructed. TCRdb recomputed calls from the PCR reads with MiXCR, one row per CDR3 protein. The sample includes hundreds of thousands of distinct CDR3 sequences, around a sixth of them seen just once. The V end was cut by 7 bases, the J end by 0 bases, with 14 bases between. The CDR3 has 14 amino acids. CDR1 and CDR2 from the germline V gene are SQVTM and ANQGSEA.

This clonotype originated in a human donor who donated a stem cell graft to a child with acute myeloid leukemia. The sample in question was PBMCs from the stem cell graft donor, obtained from the stem cell graft. This chain uses TRBV29-1 with TRBJ2-3; TRBD1 might be the D (6 bases). In nucleotides, the CDR3 is TGCAGCGCCCTACAGGGACCTAGCACAGATACGCAGTATTTT. As protein: CSALQGPSTDTQYF.